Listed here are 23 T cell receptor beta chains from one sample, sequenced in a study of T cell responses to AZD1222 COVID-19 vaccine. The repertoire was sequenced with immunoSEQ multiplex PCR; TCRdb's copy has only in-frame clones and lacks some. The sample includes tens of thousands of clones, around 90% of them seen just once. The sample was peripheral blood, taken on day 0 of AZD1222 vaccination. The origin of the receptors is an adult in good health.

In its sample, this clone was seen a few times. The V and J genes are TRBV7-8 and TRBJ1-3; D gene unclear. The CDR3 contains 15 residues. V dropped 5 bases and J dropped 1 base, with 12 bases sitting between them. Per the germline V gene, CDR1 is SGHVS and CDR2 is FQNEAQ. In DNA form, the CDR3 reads TGTGCCAGCAGCCATCGTCGGCAGTCTGGAAACACCATATATTTT. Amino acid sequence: CASSHRRQSGNTIYF.

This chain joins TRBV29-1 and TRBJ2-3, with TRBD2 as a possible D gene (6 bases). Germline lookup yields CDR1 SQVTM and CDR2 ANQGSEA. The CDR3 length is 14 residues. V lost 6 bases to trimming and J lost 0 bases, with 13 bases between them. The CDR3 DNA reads TGCAGCGTCCCCCTAGGGACTAGCACAGATACGCAGTATTTT. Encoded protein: CSVPLGTSTDTQYF.

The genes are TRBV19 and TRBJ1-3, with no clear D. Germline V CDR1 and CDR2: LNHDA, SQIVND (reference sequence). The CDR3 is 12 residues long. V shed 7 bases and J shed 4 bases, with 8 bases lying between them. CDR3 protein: CASNTRGNTIYF. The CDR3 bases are TGTGCCAGTAATACCAGGGGAAACACCATATATTTT.

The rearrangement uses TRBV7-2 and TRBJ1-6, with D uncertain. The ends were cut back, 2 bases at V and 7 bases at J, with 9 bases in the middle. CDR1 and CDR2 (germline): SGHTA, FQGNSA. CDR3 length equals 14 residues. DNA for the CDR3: TGTGCCAGCAGCTTAACGGCCGAAAATTCACCCCTCCACTTT. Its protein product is CASSLTAENSPLHF.

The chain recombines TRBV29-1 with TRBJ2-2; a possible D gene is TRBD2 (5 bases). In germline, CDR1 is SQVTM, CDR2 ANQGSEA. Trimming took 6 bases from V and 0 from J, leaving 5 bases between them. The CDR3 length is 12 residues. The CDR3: CSVRANTGELFF. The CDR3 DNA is TGCAGCGTGAGGGCGAACACCGGGGAGCTGTTTTTT.

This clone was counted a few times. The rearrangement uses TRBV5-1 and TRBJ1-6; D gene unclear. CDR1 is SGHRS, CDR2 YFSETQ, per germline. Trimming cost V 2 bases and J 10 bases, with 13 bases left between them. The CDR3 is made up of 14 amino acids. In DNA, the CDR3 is TGCGCCAGCAGCTTCACGCAAGAGGACTCACCCCTCCACTTT. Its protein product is CASSFTQEDSPLHF.

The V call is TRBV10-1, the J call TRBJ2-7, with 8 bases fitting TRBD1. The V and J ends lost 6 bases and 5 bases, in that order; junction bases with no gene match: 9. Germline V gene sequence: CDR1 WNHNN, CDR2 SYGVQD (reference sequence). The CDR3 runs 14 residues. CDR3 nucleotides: TGCGCCAGCAGCATGGACAGGGACTCAAACGAGCAGTACTTC. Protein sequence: CASSMDRDSNEQYF.

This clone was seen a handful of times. The CDR3 loop is CAWSVGGWNEQYF. In DNA form, the CDR3 reads TGTGCCTGGAGCGTGGGGGGCTGGAACGAGCAGTACTTC. This chain joins TRBV30 and TRBJ2-7; D is perhaps TRBD1 or TRBD2 (6 bases each). The V and J ends lost 3 bases and 5 bases respectively, with 14 bases between them. Germline lookup yields CDR1 GTSNPN and CDR2 SVGIG (reference sequence). The CDR3 sequence is 13 residues long. The full variable domain, completed using reference TRBV30 and TRBJ2-7, is SQTIHQWPATLVQPVGSPLSLECTVEGTSNPNLYWYRQAAGRGLQLLFYSVGIGQISSEVPQNLSASRPQDRQFILSSKKLLLSDSGFYLCAWSVGGWNEQYFGPGTRLTVT.

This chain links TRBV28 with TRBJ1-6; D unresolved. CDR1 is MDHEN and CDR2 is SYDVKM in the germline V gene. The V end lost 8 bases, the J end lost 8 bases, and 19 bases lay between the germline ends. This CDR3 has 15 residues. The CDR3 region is CASGPLSGYDSPLHF. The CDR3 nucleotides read TGTGCCAGCGGTCCCTTGTCGGGATACGATTCACCCCTCCACTTT.

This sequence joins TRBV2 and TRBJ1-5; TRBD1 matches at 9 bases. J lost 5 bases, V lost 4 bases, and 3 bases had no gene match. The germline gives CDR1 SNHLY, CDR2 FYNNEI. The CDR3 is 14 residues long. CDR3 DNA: TGTGCCAGCAGTGCCGGGACAGGGCATCAGCCCCAGCATTTT. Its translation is CASSAGTGHQPQHF.

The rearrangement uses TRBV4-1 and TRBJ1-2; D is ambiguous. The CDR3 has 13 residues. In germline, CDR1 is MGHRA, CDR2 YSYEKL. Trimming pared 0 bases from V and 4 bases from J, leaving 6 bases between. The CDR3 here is CASSQEGTYGYTF. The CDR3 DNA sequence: TGCGCCAGCAGCCAAGAGGGCACCTATGGCTACACCTTC.

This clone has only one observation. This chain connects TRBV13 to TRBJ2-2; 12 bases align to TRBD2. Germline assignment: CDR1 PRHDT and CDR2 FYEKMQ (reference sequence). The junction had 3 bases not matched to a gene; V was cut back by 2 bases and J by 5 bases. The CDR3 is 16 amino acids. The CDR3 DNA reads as TGTGCCAGCAGCTTATTGACTAGCGGGAGAACCGGGGAGCTGTTTTTT. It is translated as CASSLLTSGRTGELFF.

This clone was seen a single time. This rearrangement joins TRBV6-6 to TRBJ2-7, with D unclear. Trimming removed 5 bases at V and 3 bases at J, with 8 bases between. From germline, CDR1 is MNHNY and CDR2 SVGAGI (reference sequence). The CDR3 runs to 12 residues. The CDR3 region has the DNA TGTGCCAGCAGTCCGGACCTCTACGAGCAGTACTTC. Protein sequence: CASSPDLYEQYF.

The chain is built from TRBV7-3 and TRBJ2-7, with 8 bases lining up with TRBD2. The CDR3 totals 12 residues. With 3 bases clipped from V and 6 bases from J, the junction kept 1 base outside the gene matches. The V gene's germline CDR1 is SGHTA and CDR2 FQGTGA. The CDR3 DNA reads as TGTGCCAGCAGCTTTCGGGAGGGCGAGCAGTACTTC. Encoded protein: CASSFREGEQYF.

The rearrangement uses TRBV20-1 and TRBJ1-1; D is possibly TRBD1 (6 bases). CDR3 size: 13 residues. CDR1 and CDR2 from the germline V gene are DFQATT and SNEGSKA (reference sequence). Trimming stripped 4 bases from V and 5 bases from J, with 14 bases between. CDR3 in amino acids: CSATDGGRTEAFF. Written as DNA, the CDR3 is TGCAGTGCTACTGATGGGGGGCGGACTGAAGCTTTCTTT.

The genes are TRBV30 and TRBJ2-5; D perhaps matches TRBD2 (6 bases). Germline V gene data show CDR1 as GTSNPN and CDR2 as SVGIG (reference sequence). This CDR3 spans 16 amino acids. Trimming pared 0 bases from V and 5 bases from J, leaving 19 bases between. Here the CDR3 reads CAWSVGVTGLTETQYF. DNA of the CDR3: TGTGCCTGGAGTGTAGGGGTTACTGGACTAACGGAGACCCAGTACTTC.

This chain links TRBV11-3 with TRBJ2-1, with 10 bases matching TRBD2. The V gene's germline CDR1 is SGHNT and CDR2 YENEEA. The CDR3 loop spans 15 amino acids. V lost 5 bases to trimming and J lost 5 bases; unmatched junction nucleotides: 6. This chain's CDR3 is CASSPSGRANNEQFF. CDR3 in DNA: TGTGCCAGCAGCCCAAGCGGGAGGGCCAACAATGAGCAGTTCTTC.

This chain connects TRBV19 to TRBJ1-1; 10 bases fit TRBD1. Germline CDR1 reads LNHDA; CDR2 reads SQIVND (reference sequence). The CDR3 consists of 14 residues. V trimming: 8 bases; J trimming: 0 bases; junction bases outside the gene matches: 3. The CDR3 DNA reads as TGTGCCAGTTCGGGACAGGGGTTGAACACTGAAGCTTTCTTT. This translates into CASSGQGLNTEAFF.

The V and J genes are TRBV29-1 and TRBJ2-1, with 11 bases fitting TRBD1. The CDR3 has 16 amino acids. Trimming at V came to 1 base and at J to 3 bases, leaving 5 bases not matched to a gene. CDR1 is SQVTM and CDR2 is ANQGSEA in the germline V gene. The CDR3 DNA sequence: TGCAGCGTTGAAGGGACAGGGGGCCTCAGCTACAATGAGCAGTTCTTC. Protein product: CSVEGTGGLSYNEQFF.

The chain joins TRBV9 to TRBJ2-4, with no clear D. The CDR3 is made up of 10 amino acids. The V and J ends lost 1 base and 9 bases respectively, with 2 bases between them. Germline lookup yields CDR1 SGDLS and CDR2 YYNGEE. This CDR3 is CASSVIIQYF. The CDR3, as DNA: TGTGCCAGCAGCGTAATCATTCAGTACTTC.

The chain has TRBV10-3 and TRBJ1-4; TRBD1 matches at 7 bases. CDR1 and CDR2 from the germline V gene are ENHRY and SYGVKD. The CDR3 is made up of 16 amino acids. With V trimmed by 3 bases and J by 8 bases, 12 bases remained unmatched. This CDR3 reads CAISEWGGDSNEKLFF. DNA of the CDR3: TGTGCCATCAGTGAATGGGGTGGGGACAGTAACGAAAAACTGTTTTTT.

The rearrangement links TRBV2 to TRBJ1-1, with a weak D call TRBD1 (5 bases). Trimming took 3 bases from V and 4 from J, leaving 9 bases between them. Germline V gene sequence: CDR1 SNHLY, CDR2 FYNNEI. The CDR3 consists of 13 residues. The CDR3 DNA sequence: TGTGCCAGCAGTGATTGGGGGGGCACTGAAGCTTTCTTT. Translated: CASSDWGGTEAFF.

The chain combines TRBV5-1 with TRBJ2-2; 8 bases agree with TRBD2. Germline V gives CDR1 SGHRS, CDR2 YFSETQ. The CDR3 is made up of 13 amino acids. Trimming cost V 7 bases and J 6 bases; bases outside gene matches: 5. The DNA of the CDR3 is TGCGCCAGCCGGGAGGGTTACGCCGGGGAGCTGTTTTTT. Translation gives CASREGYAGELFF.